The 12 T cell receptor beta chains given below trace back to one sample, sequenced in a study of T cell responses to AZD1222 COVID-19 vaccine. Sequencing used immunoSEQ multiplex PCR; TCRdb keeps in-frame clones, though not all of them. The top ten hold around 1.7% of the sample, which has 140,000 to 150,000 clones, just under 95% seen once. Specimen: peripheral blood, collected on day 0 of AZD1222 vaccination. These receptors all stem from an adult in good health.

This clone has a handful of counts. The rearrangement links TRBV11-2 to TRBJ2-5, with 9 bases that match TRBD2. The CDR3 runs 15 residues. From germline, CDR1 is SGHAT and CDR2 FQNNGV. Trimming at V came to 3 bases and at J to 0 bases, leaving 2 bases not matched to a gene. CDR3 residues: CASSFSGSYQETQYF. The CDR3 nucleotides are TGTGCCAGCAGCTTTAGCGGGAGTTACCAAGAGACCCAGTACTTC.

This chain's CDR3 is CASSPPGTANEKLFF. The CDR3 nucleotides read TGCGCCAGCAGCCCCCCCGGGACCGCTAATGAAAAACTGTTTTTT. This chain connects TRBV4-1 to TRBJ1-4; a weak D match, TRBD1 (5 bases). The ends were cut back, 4 bases at V and 3 bases at J, with 12 bases in the middle. The CDR3 sequence is 15 residues long. Germline assignment: CDR1 MGHRA and CDR2 YSYEKL.

This chain links TRBV9 with TRBJ1-2, with a tentative D call TRBD1 (5 bases). The CDR3 runs to 15 residues. In germline, CDR1 is SGDLS, CDR2 YYNGEE. The V gene lost 3 bases and the J gene lost 5 bases, with 17 bases spanning the gap. As DNA, the CDR3 is TGTGCCAGCAGCGAGGACGGCGGGGGTGCGTATGGCTACACCTTC. This translates into CASSEDGGGAYGYTF.

The gene calls are TRBV9 and TRBJ2-2; TRBD2 matches at 7 bases. The germline CDR1 and CDR2 sequences are SGDLS and YYNGEE. This CDR3 spans 16 amino acids. Unmatched junction bases numbered 8, after V lost 0 bases and J lost 6 bases. Here the CDR3 DNA reads TGTGCCAGCAGCGTAGTAGAAGCGGGACCCCCCGGGGAGCTGTTTTTT. This sequence encodes CASSVVEAGPPGELFF.

This chain links TRBV4-2 with TRBJ1-4, with TRBD1 matching 7 bases. Germline CDR1 LGHNA, CDR2 YNFKEQ. The CDR3 is 14 amino acids. After removal of 4 bases from V and 5 bases from J, the junction contained 4 bases not matched to a gene. CDR3 region: CASSLTGENEKLFF. DNA of the CDR3: TGTGCCAGCAGCCTAACAGGGGAAAATGAAAAACTGTTTTTT.

The genes are TRBV6-1 and TRBJ2-1; TRBD1 agrees at 8 bases. This CDR3 contains 15 residues. Germline CDR1 MNHNS, CDR2 SASEGT. J gave up 9 bases and V 2 bases, and 9 bases lay outside the gene matches. The CDR3, as DNA: TGTGCCAGCAGTGAATCGGCAGGGGGCTACGGTGAGCAGTTCTTC. This sequence encodes CASSESAGGYGEQFF.

The rearrangement joins TRBV6-2 or TRBV6-3 to TRBJ2-7; 8 bases match TRBD2. V was pared by 5 bases and J by 6 bases, with 3 bases of the junction left unmatched. Germline V CDR1 and CDR2: MNHEY, SVGEGT. The CDR3 length is 12 residues. In DNA, the CDR3 is TGTGCCAGCAGTCCGGCGGGGGGCGAGCAGTACTTC. Residues: CASSPAGGEQYF.

V usage is TRBV7-3 and J usage is TRBJ1-4; D uncertain. Germline CDR1 is SGHTA and CDR2 is FQGTGA. The germline V and J ends were trimmed by 1 base and 8 bases, with 8 bases remaining between them. The CDR3 covers 13 residues. The CDR3 sequence: CASSLIGGEKLFF. CDR3 in DNA: TGTGCCAGCAGCTTAATCGGAGGGGAAAAACTGTTTTTT.

The chain carries TRBV3-1 (or the pseudogene TRBV3-2) and TRBJ2-7; TRBD1 matches 8 bases. Germline values: CDR1 LGHDT, CDR2 YNNKEL (reference sequence). Trimming at V came to 1 base and at J to 1 base, leaving 9 bases not matched to a gene. The CDR3 spans 17 residues. CDR3 protein: CASSQAFPGQGSYEQYF. The CDR3 DNA is TGTGCCAGCAGCCAAGCGTTTCCCGGACAGGGATCCTACGAGCAGTACTTC.

V is TRBV2 and J is TRBJ1-2, with D possibly matching TRBD1 (5 bases). The V gene's germline CDR1 is SNHLY and CDR2 FYNNEI. The V gene lost 7 bases and the J gene lost 8 bases, with 14 bases spanning the gap. This CDR3 has 12 residues. The CDR3 spells CASNRRRGGYTF. Here the CDR3 DNA reads TGTGCCAGCAACCGGAGGAGGGGAGGCTACACCTTC. Looking up the rest from reference TRBV2 and TRBJ1-2 gives the full variable domain: EPEVTQTPSHQVTQMGQEVILRCVPISNHLYFYWYRQILGQKVEFLVSFYNNEISEKSEIFDDQFSVERPDGSNFTLKIRSTKLEDSAMYFCASNRRRGGYTFGSGTRLTVV.

The genes are TRBV11-1 and TRBJ1-1; 7 bases fit TRBD1. The CDR3 consists of 15 residues. Germline CDR1 SGHAT, CDR2 FQDESV (reference sequence). J was trimmed by 0 bases and V by 1 base; bases with no gene match: 2. CDR3 coding DNA: TGTGCCAGCAGCTTAGGGACAGGAATGAACACTGAAGCTTTCTTT. Its protein product is CASSLGTGMNTEAFF.

The genes are TRBV18 and TRBJ2-7, with D perhaps TRBD1 (5 bases). V shed 0 bases and J shed 2 bases, with 8 bases lying between them. In germline, CDR1 is KGHSH, CDR2 LQKENI. The length of the CDR3 is 14 residues. The CDR3 loop reads CASSPPRTTYEQYF. CDR3 DNA: TGTGCCAGCTCACCACCGAGGACAACCTACGAGCAGTACTTC.